These 26 T cell receptor beta chains came from one sample sequenced in a study of regulatory T cells in long-lasting Graves disease. Arm-PCR of CDR3 regions with iRepertoire HTBI primers generated TCR beta libraries. TCRdb redid the calling of the multiplex PCR reads with MiXCR, one entry per CDR3 protein. The table shows some 400,000 distinct CDR3 sequences, with about 15% occurring only once. Described time point: newly diagnosed GD, antithyroid drugs for less than 3 months. PBMC RNA served as the TCR library source. The same sample was also studied in work on T cells in Graves' hyperthyroidism and ophthalmopathy.

The sample in question was peripheral blood mononuclear cells (PBMCs), obtained at new diagnosis, from a patient treated with antithyroid drugs. These TCRs come from a woman aged 25 to 39 with Graves disease.

The genes are TRBV4-1 and TRBJ2-1; TRBD2 is a possible D gene (6 bases). CDR1 and CDR2 (germline): MGHRA, YSYEKL. V was pared by 0 bases and J by 2 bases, with 14 bases between. The CDR3 contains 17 residues. The CDR3 loop reads CASSQDWREHAYNEQFF. The CDR3 coding sequence is TGCGCCAGCAGCCAAGATTGGAGGGAACACGCCTACAATGAGCAGTTCTTC.

The rearrangement joins TRBV7-9 to TRBJ1-6; no clear D. Germline CDR1 and CDR2: SEHNR and FQNEAQ (reference sequence). The V end was cut by 1 base, the J end by 6 bases, with 13 bases between. The CDR3 contains 16 residues. CDR3 amino acids: CASSLGGFQLNSPLHF. For the CDR3, the DNA is TGTGCCAGCAGCTTAGGCGGTTTTCAGCTTAATTCACCCCTCCACTTT.

In this sample, this clonotype turned up a few times. V usage is TRBV7-9 and J usage is TRBJ1-1; maybe TRBD1 (5 bases). V lost 1 base to trimming and J lost 1 base, with 10 bases between them. This CDR3 has 15 amino acids. CDR1 is SEHNR, CDR2 FQNEAQ, per germline (reference sequence). The CDR3 nucleotides are TGTGCCAGCAGCTTAGGATGGGGCGCGAACACTGAAGCTTTCTTT. Translating it yields CASSLGWGANTEAFF. Variable domain in full (rest from reference TRBV7-9 and TRBJ1-1): DTGVSQNPRHKITKRGQNVTFRCDPISEHNRLYWYRQTLGQGPEFLTYFQNEAQLEKSRLLSDRFSAERPKGSFSTLEIQRTEQGDSAMYLCASSLGWGANTEAFFGQGTRLTVV.

This clonotype was picked up many times. The genes are TRBV2 and TRBJ2-1; 9 bases align to TRBD2. Germline V gene sequence: CDR1 SNHLY, CDR2 FYNNEI. The V segment lost 6 bases and the J segment 0 bases; nucleotides outside the gene matches: 6. CDR3 length: 16 amino acids. The CDR3 loop is CASRGARGGSYNEQFF. The CDR3 nucleotides read TGTGCCAGCAGGGGGGCGCGGGGGGGCTCCTACAATGAGCAGTTCTTC. The variable domain in full, with the rest retrieved from reference TRBV2 and TRBJ2-1, is EPEVTQTPSHQVTQMGQEVILRCVPISNHLYFYWYRQILGQKVEFLVSFYNNEISEKSEIFDDQFSVERPDGSNFTLKIRSTKLEDSAMYFCASRGARGGSYNEQFFGPGTRLTVL.

The table lists this clonotype with a few counts. The chain recombines TRBV6-2 or TRBV6-3 with TRBJ2-6; D gene unclear. The CDR3 has 13 residues. V was pared by 9 bases and J by 1 base, with 7 bases between. Germline V lookup: CDR1 MNHEY, CDR2 SVGEGT. The CDR3 protein is CASLLSGANVLTF. In DNA form, the CDR3 reads TGTGCCAGTTTGCTTTCTGGGGCCAACGTCCTGACTTTC.

At least ten counts were recorded for this clonotype. J is TRBJ1-2 and V is TRBV6-1; 10 nucleotides agree with TRBD1. The CDR3 contains 13 residues. V lost 6 bases to trimming and J lost 6 bases; unmatched junction nucleotides: 4. Germline CDR1 and CDR2: MNHNS and SASEGT. This CDR3 reads CASRSGTGDGYTF. The CDR3 region has the DNA TGTGCCAGCAGGTCCGGGACAGGGGATGGCTACACCTTC.

This clonotype has only a few counts. This chain joins TRBV10-3 and TRBJ2-7; TRBD2 matches 10 bases. Germline V gene data show CDR1 as ENHRY and CDR2 as SYGVKD. V was pared by 3 bases and J by 4 bases, with 6 bases of the junction left unmatched. The length of the CDR3 is 15 residues. Written as DNA, the CDR3 is TGTGCCATCAGTGACCCCCCTAGCGGGAGTTACGAGCAGTACTTC. This translates into CAISDPPSGSYEQYF.

In its sample, this clonotype was seen a few times. The gene calls are TRBV13 and TRBJ2-7; 12 nucleotides agree with TRBD2. Per the germline V gene, CDR1 is PRHDT and CDR2 is FYEKMQ (reference sequence). The CDR3 totals 17 residues. The V segment lost 1 base and the J segment 0 bases; nucleotides outside the gene matches: 4. The CDR3 is CASSLARTSGVSYEQYF. The CDR3 nucleotides are TGTGCCAGCAGCTTAGCCCGGACTAGCGGGGTCTCCTACGAGCAGTACTTC.

Of note for this clonotype: A much larger clone is a single base away; this may be a read error. The chain recombines TRBV5-8 with TRBJ2-5, with 7 bases identical to TRBD1. TRBJ2-1 explains the end of the DNA better; the J call may be wrong. Per germline, CDR1 SGHTS and CDR2 YDEGEE. This CDR3 is built from 15 residues. This CDR3 reads CASSGRDSVYNEQFF. The DNA of the CDR3 is TGTGCCAGCAGCGGCAGGGACAGTGTCTACAATGAGCAGTTCTTC.

The table lists this clonotype with a few counts. This sequence joins TRBV30 and TRBJ1-1; the D gene is possibly TRBD1 (5 bases). Deletions cut 2 bases from V and 4 bases from J, with 14 bases between. The CDR3 spans 14 residues. Germline V gene data show CDR1 as GTSNPN and CDR2 as SVGIG (reference sequence). The CDR3 nucleotides read TGTGCCTGGAGTAAAGGAGGGGTCGGCACTGAAGCTTTCTTT. It codes for CAWSKGGVGTEAFF.

Of note for this clonotype: A far larger clone is one nucleotide away, so this likely arose from a read error. The genes are TRBV12-3 or TRBV12-4 and TRBJ2-7; 7 bases align to TRBD1. Germline trimming cut 6 bases from V and 3 bases from J; bases unmatched to any gene: 11. This CDR3 comprises 15 residues. DNA of the CDR3: TGTGCCAGCAGGACCACAGGGGCCCTCCTCTACGAGCAGTACTTC. Amino acids: CASRTTGALLYEQYF.

In its sample, this clonotype was seen many times. The chain recombines TRBV3-1 with TRBJ1-1; tentatively, D is TRBD1 (6 bases). The CDR3 runs 13 residues. CDR1 and CDR2 (germline): LGHDT, YNNKEL (reference sequence). Trimming shortened V by 0 bases and J by 8 bases, and 10 bases separated the two germline ends. This CDR3 reads CASSQDWGQEAFF. In DNA, the CDR3 is TGTGCCAGCAGCCAAGATTGGGGACAAGAAGCTTTCTTT. The full variable domain, completed using reference TRBV3-1 and TRBJ1-1, is DTAVSQTPKYLVTQMGNDKSIKCEQNLGHDTMYWYKQDSKKFLKIMFSYNNKELIINETVPNRFSPKSPDKAHLNLHINSLELGDSAVYFCASSQDWGQEAFFGQGTRLTVV.

This clonotype was recorded many times. V gene TRBV6-1 combines with J gene TRBJ1-1, with a possible D match to TRBD1 (5 bases). The CDR3 runs to 14 residues. CDR1 MNHNS and CDR2 SASEGT come from the germline V gene. The V and J ends lost 5 bases and 1 base respectively, with 11 bases between them. The CDR3 nucleotides are TGTGCCAGCAGTAAACAGGCATCGAACACTGAAGCTTTCTTT. It is translated as CASSKQASNTEAFF.

This clonotype was recorded at least ten times. The chain joins TRBV5-5 to TRBJ1-1; 8 nucleotides agree with TRBD1. V lost 0 bases and J lost 5; bases outside the gene matches: 12. Germline assignment: CDR1 SGHKS and CDR2 YYEKEE (reference sequence). This CDR3 has 17 residues. CDR3 sequence: CASSLGALRGLRTEAFF. In DNA, the CDR3 is TGTGCCAGCAGCTTGGGGGCCCTCAGGGGGCTGAGGACTGAAGCTTTCTTT.

In regard to this clonotype: A much larger clone sits a single nucleotide away, making a read error possible. The genes are TRBV28 and TRBJ2-4; D is tentatively TRBD1 or TRBD2 (6 bases each). The J call is doubtful: the DNA matches TRBJ2-1 better. The CDR3 is made up of 15 amino acids. The germline V gene encodes CDR1 MDHEN and CDR2 SYDVKM. The CDR3 here is CASSSPRGVAYEQFF. CDR3 nucleotides: TGTGCCAGCAGTTCCCCTAGGGGGGTTGCCTACGAGCAGTTCTTC.

This clonotype was found a few times. The rearrangement links TRBV6-1 to TRBJ1-2; maybe TRBD1 (5 bases). V lost 6 bases, J lost 3 bases, and 17 bases lay in between. This CDR3 region has 15 residues. Germline V gene lookup returns CDR1 MNHNS and CDR2 SASEGT. CDR3 DNA sequence: TGTGCCAGCAGCCGCCTGGGGGGGACCGACTATGGCTACACCTTC. It specifies CASSRLGGTDYGYTF.

Concerning this clonotype: At one of its ends the junction is not consistent with the germline gene, which may arise from a read error. This chain joins TRBV7-8 and TRBJ1-2, with D perhaps TRBD1 (6 bases). This CDR3 contains 14 residues. CDR1 SGHVS and CDR2 FQNEAQ come from the germline V gene. CDR3 sequence: CASSSRTGTPGSNF. The CDR3 DNA follows: TGTGCCAGCAGCTCTAGAACCGGGACACCAGGATCCAACTTC.

The chain is built from TRBV7-9 and TRBJ1-2; TRBD1 matches 8 bases. With V trimmed by 6 bases and J by 4 bases, 10 bases remained unmatched. CDR1 and CDR2 (germline): SEHNR, FQNEAQ (reference sequence). The CDR3 sequence is 15 residues long. The CDR3 region has the DNA TGTGCCAGCAGACCTTCCAGGGGGCCTGGCTATGGCTACACCTTC. Protein: CASRPSRGPGYGYTF. The entire variable domain, with the rest obtained from reference TRBV7-9 and TRBJ1-2, is as follows: DTGVSQNPRHKITKRGQNVTFRCDPISEHNRLYWYRQTLGQGPEFLTYFQNEAQLEKSRLLSDRFSAERPKGSFSTLEIQRTEQGDSAMYLCASRPSRGPGYGYTFGSGTRLTVV.

Ten or more counts support this clonotype. The rearrangement uses TRBV20-1 and TRBJ2-7; 7 nucleotides align to TRBD1. CDR3 size: 13 residues. Germline-derived CDR1 and CDR2 are DFQATT and SNEGSKA (reference sequence). V trimming: 3 bases; J trimming: 2 bases; junction bases outside the gene matches: 4. CDR3 nucleotide sequence: TGCAGTGCTAGCCGGGACAGCCCCTACGAGCAGTACTTC. The encoded protein is CSASRDSPYEQYF.

This clonotype has a count of ten or more. The rearrangement links TRBV30 to TRBJ2-1; 10 bases match TRBD2. CDR3 length: 14 residues. With 0 bases clipped from V and 15 bases from J, the junction kept 11 bases outside the gene matches. The germline gives CDR1 GTSNPN, CDR2 SVGIG (reference sequence). This chain's CDR3 is CAWSVRPSGSIVFF. CDR3 in DNA: TGTGCCTGGAGTGTACGTCCTAGCGGGAGTATAGTGTTCTTC.

This clonotype was seen many times. This chain connects TRBV6-1 to TRBJ1-2, with 8 bases aligning to TRBD1. The CDR3 has 15 residues. Germline assignment: CDR1 MNHNS and CDR2 SASEGT. With 6 bases clipped from V and 5 bases from J, the junction kept 11 bases outside the gene matches. Here the CDR3 reads CASRVTGGAGYGYTF. The CDR3 DNA reads TGTGCCAGCAGGGTAACAGGGGGTGCTGGGTATGGCTACACCTTC.

This rearrangement joins TRBV7-9 to TRBJ2-1; perhaps TRBD2 as D (6 bases). Trimming took 4 bases from V and 7 from J, leaving 20 bases between them. The CDR3 loop spans 16 amino acids. Germline CDR1 SEHNR, CDR2 FQNEAQ (reference sequence). As DNA, the CDR3 is TGTGCCAGCAGCTCATCTGCTAGCGAGATGAGGAATGAGCAGTTCTTC. Translated: CASSSSASEMRNEQFF.

The sample holds many counts of this clonotype. The genes are TRBV7-2 and TRBJ2-1; 8 bases are shared with TRBD2. The V segment lost 4 bases and the J segment 0 bases; nucleotides outside the gene matches: 14. Germline V lookup: CDR1 SGHTA, CDR2 FQGNSA. This CDR3 contains 19 residues. The CDR3 loop reads CASSSPRASGFSSYNEQFF. DNA of the CDR3: TGTGCCAGCAGCTCCCCCAGGGCTAGCGGGTTCAGCTCCTACAATGAGCAGTTCTTC.

This clonotype is medium-sized. V usage is TRBV28 and J usage is TRBJ2-1; 9 bases are a match to TRBD2. This CDR3 is built from 14 residues. Germline V gene lookup returns CDR1 MDHEN and CDR2 SYDVKM. The junction had 8 bases not matched to a gene; V was cut back by 6 bases and J by 8 bases. The CDR3 sequence is CASRVPSGIHEQFF. The CDR3 nucleotides read TGTGCCAGCAGGGTGCCTAGCGGGATTCATGAGCAGTTCTTC.

The chain uses TRBV5-1 and TRBJ1-6, with D perhaps TRBD1 (6 bases). This CDR3 region has 20 residues. V was shortened by 3 bases and J by 7 bases, with 29 bases between the two germline ends. Germline CDR1 SGHRS, CDR2 YFSETQ. CDR3 in amino acids: CASSSDGLLQGPPANSPLHF. As DNA, the CDR3 is TGCGCCAGCAGCTCGGACGGTCTGCTACAGGGCCCACCGGCAAATTCACCCCTCCACTTT.

This clonotype was seen repeatedly, ten times or more. This chain uses TRBV12-3 or TRBV12-4 with TRBJ2-3; TRBD2 agrees at 10 bases. V lost 4 bases and J lost 3; bases outside the gene matches: 7. This CDR3 is built from 16 residues. The CDR3 nucleotides read TGTGCCAGCAGTTCTCTAGCGGGAGTGGAGACAGATACGCAGTATTTT. This gives the protein CASSSLAGVETDTQYF.